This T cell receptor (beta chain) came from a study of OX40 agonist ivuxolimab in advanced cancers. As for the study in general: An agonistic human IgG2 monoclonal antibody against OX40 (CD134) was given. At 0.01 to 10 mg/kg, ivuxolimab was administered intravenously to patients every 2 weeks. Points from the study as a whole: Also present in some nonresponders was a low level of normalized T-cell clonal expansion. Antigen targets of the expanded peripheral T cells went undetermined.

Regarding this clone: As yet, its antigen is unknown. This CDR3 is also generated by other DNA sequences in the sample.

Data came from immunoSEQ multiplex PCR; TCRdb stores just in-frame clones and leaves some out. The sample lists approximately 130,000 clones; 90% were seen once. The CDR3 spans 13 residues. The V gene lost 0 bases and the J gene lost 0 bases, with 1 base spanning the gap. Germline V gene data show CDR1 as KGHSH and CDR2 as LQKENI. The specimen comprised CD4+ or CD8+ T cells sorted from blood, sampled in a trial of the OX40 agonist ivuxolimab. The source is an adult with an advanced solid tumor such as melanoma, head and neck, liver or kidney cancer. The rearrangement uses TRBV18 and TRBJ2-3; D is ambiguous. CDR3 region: CASSPPSTDTQYF. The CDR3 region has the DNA TGTGCCAGCTCACCACCTAGCACAGATACGCAGTATTTT.